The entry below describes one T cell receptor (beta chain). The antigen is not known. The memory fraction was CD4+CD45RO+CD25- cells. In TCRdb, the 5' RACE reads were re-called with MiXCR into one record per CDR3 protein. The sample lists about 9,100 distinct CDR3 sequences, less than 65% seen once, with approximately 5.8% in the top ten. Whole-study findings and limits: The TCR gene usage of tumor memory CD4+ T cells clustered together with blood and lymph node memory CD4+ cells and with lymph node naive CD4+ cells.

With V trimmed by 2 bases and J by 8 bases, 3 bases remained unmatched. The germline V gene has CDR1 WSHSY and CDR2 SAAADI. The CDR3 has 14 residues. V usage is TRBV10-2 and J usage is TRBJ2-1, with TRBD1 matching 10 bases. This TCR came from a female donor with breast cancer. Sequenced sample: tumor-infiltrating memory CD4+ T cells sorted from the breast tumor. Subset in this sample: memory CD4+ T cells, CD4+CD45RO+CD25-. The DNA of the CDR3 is TGCGCCAGCAGTGAGGGGACAGGGGTCGATGAGCAGTTCTTC. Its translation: CASSEGTGVDEQFF.